These 12 T cell receptor beta chains share one sample of origin, sequenced in a study of T-cell reconstitution after alpha-beta-depleted transplantation in children. Unique molecular identifiers were incorporated when the TCRbeta library was constructed. TCRdb used MiXCR to reprocess the PCR reads, holding one entry per CDR3 protein. This table holds about a million distinct CDR3 sequences, about 31% found once. Material: PBMCs, mostly from graft donor cells, obtained 360 days after TCRalphabeta/CD19-depleted stem cell transplant. Receptors originate from a boy younger than two who had a stem cell transplant for SCID, so the T cells may come from the graft donor.

In its sample, this clonotype was seen many times. This chain links TRBV6-1 with TRBJ2-3; D gene unclear. Trimming shortened V by 6 bases and J by 1 base, and 14 bases separated the two germline ends. CDR1 is MNHNS, CDR2 SASEGT, per germline. This CDR3 is 15 amino acids long. The chain's CDR3 is CASSIFAGGTDTQYF. CDR3 nucleotides: TGTGCCAGCAGCATCTTCGCAGGTGGCACAGATACGCAGTATTTT.

The chain recombines TRBV27 with TRBJ2-1; TRBD2 agrees at 12 bases. The J segment lost 0 bases and the V segment lost 1 base, leaving 4 bases of the junction unmatched. The length of the CDR3 is 18 residues. The germline gives CDR1 MNHEY, CDR2 SMNVEV (reference sequence). The CDR3 loop is CASSLWTSGASSYNEQFF. The CDR3 DNA reads as TGTGCCAGCAGTTTATGGACTAGCGGGGCGAGCTCCTACAATGAGCAGTTCTTC.

The genes are TRBV12-3 or TRBV12-4 and TRBJ2-5; D is uncertain. V was trimmed by 5 bases and J by 2 bases, leaving 12 bases between them. The CDR3 runs to 14 residues. CDR3 sequence reads: CASSPVAVQETQYF. CDR3 sequence (DNA): TGTGCCAGCAGTCCCGTGGCGGTTCAAGAGACCCAGTACTTC.

This CDR3 is CAPGCRTTEAFF. CDR3 bases: TGTGCGCCGGGGTGTAGAACAACTGAAGCTTTCTTT. The chain is built from TRBV24-1 and TRBJ1-1; D gene uncertain. The CDR3 covers 12 residues. Germline V gives CDR1 KGHDR, CDR2 SFDVKD.

This clonotype was counted between two and nine times. V usage is TRBV11-2 and J usage is TRBJ1-1, with D perhaps matching TRBD1 (5 bases). V was trimmed by 2 bases and J by 0 bases, leaving 10 bases between them. CDR3 length: 15 amino acids. Germline V gives CDR1 SGHAT, CDR2 FQNNGV. This chain's CDR3 is CASSLIGQLNTEAFF. CDR3 nucleotides: TGTGCCAGCAGCTTAATCGGACAACTGAACACTGAAGCTTTCTTT.

The chain is built from TRBV10-3 and TRBJ2-1, with D possibly matching TRBD1 (6 bases). The V end was cut by 6 bases, the J end by 1 base, with 13 bases between. The CDR3 sequence is 15 residues long. The germline gives CDR1 ENHRY, CDR2 SYGVKD. Here the CDR3 reads CAISSLTGSYNEQFF. Here the CDR3 DNA reads TGTGCCATCAGCTCTCTTACAGGGTCCTACAATGAGCAGTTCTTC.

This sequence joins TRBV12-3 or TRBV12-4 and TRBJ1-4, with D hard to call. V was clipped by 3 bases and J by 4 bases, with 12 bases between them. The CDR3 has 15 residues. The CDR3 DNA reads TGTGCCAGCAGTTTCCGGACCGCCGGTAATGAAAAACTGTTTTTT. It specifies CASSFRTAGNEKLFF.

This chain connects TRBV5-5 to TRBJ2-3; D unresolved. This CDR3 spans 16 amino acids. The V and J ends lost 4 bases and 3 bases respectively, with 18 bases between them. CDR1 and CDR2 from the germline V gene are SGHKS and YYEKEE (reference sequence). The CDR3 DNA reads as TGTGCCAGCAGCATTGCCCCCGTAGGGCCGACAGATACGCAGTATTTT. Translated, it gives CASSIAPVGPTDTQYF.

J is TRBJ2-2 and V is TRBV2, with D maybe TRBD1 (6 bases). Germline CDR1 reads SNHLY; CDR2 reads FYNNEI. V was shortened by 5 bases and J by 6 bases, with 13 bases between the two germline ends. CDR3 length: 14 amino acids. The CDR3 region is CASSIEQGSGELFF. As DNA, the CDR3 is TGTGCCAGCAGTATAGAACAGGGTTCCGGGGAGCTGTTTTTT. Together with reference TRBV2 and TRBJ2-2, the CDR3 gives the full variable domain: EPEVTQTPSHQVTQMGQEVILRCVPISNHLYFYWYRQILGQKVEFLVSFYNNEISEKSEIFDDQFSVERPDGSNFTLKIRSTKLEDSAMYFCASSIEQGSGELFFGEGSRLTVL.

This chain uses TRBV29-1 with TRBJ1-1; D is unresolved. Trimming pared 7 bases from V and 1 base from J, leaving 16 bases between. CDR3 length equals 14 residues. The germline V gene encodes CDR1 SQVTM and CDR2 ANQGSEA. The CDR3 region is CSAALQYPNTEAFF. For the CDR3, the DNA is TGCAGCGCCGCACTACAGTACCCGAACACTGAAGCTTTCTTT.

The sample holds a few counts of this clonotype. The chain recombines TRBV25-1 with TRBJ1-2; D unresolved. In germline, CDR1 is MGHDK, CDR2 SYGVNS. The CDR3 sequence is 13 residues long. V was pared by 3 bases and J by 8 bases, with 13 bases between. The CDR3 is CASSDSQTGGYTF. Here the CDR3 DNA reads TGTGCCAGCAGTGATTCCCAAACGGGGGGCTACACCTTC.

This clonotype was found a few times. This CDR3 is CSARVRLGELFF. The CDR3 DNA sequence: TGCAGTGCTAGAGTCCGGTTGGGGGAGCTGTTTTTT. The V and J genes are TRBV20-1 and TRBJ2-2; no definite D call. Trimming left V 1 base short and J 8 bases short, with 8 bases between. This CDR3 has 12 residues. CDR1 is DFQATT and CDR2 is SNEGSKA in the germline V gene (reference sequence).